Following are 25 T cell receptor beta chains from one sample sequenced in a study of beta chain features in type 1 diabetes. The investigators reverse transcribed all of the isolated RNA, so they sequenced expressed TCRB transcripts. Measured with immunoSEQ multiplex PCR; TCRdb has only the in-frame clones, and not every one. The table has approximately 150,000 clones, more than 9% seen once; the top ten hold 1.3%. The sequenced sample was naive CD4+ T cells from blood. The receptors shown here come from a young man in good health.

This clone was detected ten times or more. This chain uses TRBV27 with TRBJ2-3; TRBD1 might be the D (6 bases). V gave up 5 bases and J gave up 4 bases, with 10 bases separating them. Per germline, CDR1 MNHEY and CDR2 SMNVEV (reference sequence). This CDR3 is built from 13 residues. CDR3 nucleotides: TGTGCCAGCAGTAAACAGGGTGCAGATACGCAGTATTTT. It is translated as CASSKQGADTQYF.

The chain recombines TRBV5-1 with TRBJ2-1; a weak D match, TRBD2 (6 bases). Trimming took 5 bases from V and 6 from J, leaving 18 bases between them. CDR3 length equals 15 residues. Looked up from germline, CDR1 is SGHRS and CDR2 is YFSETQ. The CDR3 here is CASRTGLARINEQFF. DNA for the CDR3: TGCGCCAGCAGAACCGGGCTAGCGAGGATCAATGAGCAGTTCTTC.

The chain employs TRBV6-5 and TRBJ1-2, with D hard to call. Germline CDR1 MNHEY, CDR2 SVGAGI. The CDR3 spans 12 residues. V was cut by 6 bases and J by 8 bases, with 13 bases left in between. The CDR3: CASSHPSGGYTF. CDR3 DNA: TGTGCCAGCAGCCATCCCAGCGGCGGCTACACCTTC.

V gene TRBV7-2 combines with J gene TRBJ2-7; TRBD2 agrees at 10 bases. V lost 5 bases to trimming and J lost 7 bases; unmatched junction nucleotides: 11. Germline assignment: CDR1 SGHTA and CDR2 FQGNSA. The CDR3 totals 15 residues. For the CDR3, the DNA is TGTGCCAGCAGCAGCGCCCAGCGGGGGGGAGAAGAGCAGTACTTC. This sequence encodes CASSSAQRGGEEQYF.

The chain links TRBV9 to TRBJ2-3, with D possibly matching TRBD2 (7 bases). V lost 0 bases, J lost 8 bases, and 13 bases lay in between. The CDR3 runs to 14 residues. The germline CDR1 and CDR2 sequences are SGDLS and YYNGEE. The CDR3 reads CASSVGGGPVTQYF. In DNA form, the CDR3 reads TGTGCCAGCAGCGTAGGGGGGGGCCCGGTTACGCAGTATTTT.

This clone was recorded a few times. The gene calls are TRBV19 and TRBJ2-3; D is perhaps TRBD1 (7 bases). Germline CDR1 LNHDA, CDR2 SQIVND (reference sequence). Trimming stripped 5 bases from V and 4 bases from J, with 19 bases between. This CDR3 spans 16 amino acids. DNA of the CDR3: TGTGCCAGTAGTTCCCAGCGGAGGGGGCGAGCAGATACGCAGTATTTT. Protein sequence: CASSSQRRGRADTQYF.

In this sample, this clone turned up a few times. The sample holds other DNA sequences that translate to the same CDR3. The genes are TRBV18 and TRBJ1-2, with TRBD1 matching over 8 bases. The CDR3 is 15 amino acids. In germline, CDR1 is KGHSH, CDR2 LQKENI. Trimming took 3 bases from V and 3 from J; bases not matched to a gene: 6. The CDR3 region is CASSPGQGADYGYTF. The CDR3 nucleotides are TGTGCCAGCTCACCGGGTCAGGGGGCGGACTATGGCTACACCTTC.

This clone showed up just a few times. The V gene is TRBV4-3, the J gene TRBJ2-7; 8 bases are a match to TRBD1. Germline values: CDR1 LGHNA, CDR2 YSLEER. The CDR3 totals 16 residues. The ends lost 4 bases at V and 5 bases at J; junction bases unmatched: 13. In nucleotides, the CDR3 is TGCGCCAGCAGCCCCGGGACAGGTTATTTAGCGGACGAGCAGTACTTC. Translation gives CASSPGTGYLADEQYF.

V and J are TRBV18 and TRBJ1-5; the D is unclear. The germline V and J ends were trimmed by 6 bases and 0 bases, with 9 bases remaining between them. The germline V gene encodes CDR1 KGHSH and CDR2 LQKENI. This CDR3 region has 14 residues. The chain's CDR3 is CASSQQDSNQPQHF. For the CDR3, the DNA is TGTGCCAGCTCCCAACAAGATAGCAATCAGCCCCAGCATTTT.

The chain couples TRBV9 to TRBJ2-3; weak D call: TRBD1 (5 bases). The CDR3 consists of 17 residues. V was pared by 3 bases and J by 2 bases, with 19 bases between. Germline CDR1 reads SGDLS; CDR2 reads YYNGEE. The CDR3 sequence: CASSAELGRVDTDTQYF. The CDR3 region has the DNA TGTGCCAGCAGCGCCGAACTGGGCAGGGTGGACACAGATACGCAGTATTTT.

Ten or more counts support this clone. V usage is TRBV30 and J usage is TRBJ2-3, with TRBD2 as a possible D gene (5 bases). The CDR3 has 13 residues. In germline, CDR1 is GTSNPN, CDR2 SVGIG (reference sequence). V shed 2 bases and J shed 0 bases, with 6 bases lying between them. DNA of the CDR3: TGTGCCTGGAGTATAGCGAGCACAGATACGCAGTATTTT. It yields the protein CAWSIASTDTQYF.

This clone was seen a handful of times. The genes are TRBV7-8 and TRBJ2-1; D gene uncertain. The germline V gene has CDR1 SGHVS and CDR2 FQNEAQ. V lost 4 bases and J lost 10, with 11 bases in between. This CDR3 is built from 12 residues. The CDR3 is CASSSGLSEQFF. The CDR3 DNA reads as TGTGCCAGCAGCTCCGGGTTGTCGGAGCAGTTCTTC.

The chain employs TRBV19 and TRBJ2-2; tentatively, D is TRBD2 (6 bases). The length of the CDR3 is 15 residues. The V end lost 4 bases, the J end lost 0 bases, and 9 bases lay between the germline ends. Per the germline V gene, CDR1 is LNHDA and CDR2 is SQIVND (reference sequence). CDR3 loop: CASSTGLTNTGELFF. The CDR3 DNA reads as TGTGCCAGTAGTACGGGACTCACGAACACCGGGGAGCTGTTTTTT.

The chain employs TRBV15 and TRBJ2-3; 7 nucleotides agree with TRBD2. In germline, CDR1 is LNHNV, CDR2 YYDKDF (reference sequence). The junction had 3 bases not matched to a gene; V was cut back by 1 base and J by 2 bases. The CDR3 has 15 residues. The CDR3 loop is CATSRAAGDTDTQYF. CDR3 bases: TGTGCCACCAGCAGAGCGGCGGGGGACACAGATACGCAGTATTTT. Based on the CDR3 plus reference TRBV15 and TRBJ2-3, the full variable domain is DAMVIQNPRYQVTQFGKPVTLSCSQTLNHNVMYWYQQKSSQAPKLLFHYYDKDFNNEADTPDNFQSRRPNTSFCFLDIRSPGLGDTAMYLCATSRAAGDTDTQYFGPGTRLTVL.

The V gene is TRBV28, the J gene TRBJ1-3; D remains unclear. The CDR3 runs to 16 residues. The germline CDR1 and CDR2 sequences are MDHEN and SYDVKM. The germline V and J ends were trimmed by 6 bases and 4 bases, with 19 bases remaining between them. CDR3 residues: CASRSPGEGAGNTIYF. As DNA, the CDR3 is TGTGCCAGCAGGTCCCCCGGGGAAGGCGCGGGAAACACCATATATTTT.

This clone has more than one count but fewer than ten. The same CDR3 also results from other DNA sequences found in this sample. The J gene is TRBJ2-5, the V gene TRBV7-2; 9 nucleotides line up with TRBD1. The CDR3 spans 14 residues. Losses at the gene ends were 5 bases for V and 2 bases for J; bases not matched to a gene: 3. From germline, CDR1 is SGHTA and CDR2 FQGNSA. The CDR3 DNA sequence: TGTGCCAGCAGCCGAGACAGGGGGCAAGAGACCCAGTACTTC. Translated, it gives CASSRDRGQETQYF. The full variable domain, rest sourced from reference TRBV7-2 and TRBJ2-5, is GAGVSQSPSNKVTEKGKDVELRCDPISGHTALYWYRQSLGQGLEFLIYFQGNSAPDKSGLPSDRFSAERTGGSVSTLTIQRTQQEDSAVYLCASSRDRGQETQYFGPGTRLLVL.

The chain has TRBV4-3 and TRBJ1-5; D gene unclear. Trimming stripped 0 bases from V and 6 bases from J, with 9 bases between. Germline V CDR1 and CDR2: LGHNA, YSLEER. The CDR3 is 14 amino acids. CDR3 bases: TGCGCCAGCAGCCAAGAAAAGCGGGGTCAGCCCCAGCATTTT. This gives the protein CASSQEKRGQPQHF.

This clone was observed a handful of times. The CDR3 is CASSHVSEQYF. Written as DNA, the CDR3 is TGTGCCAGCAGTCATGTGTCCGAGCAGTACTTC. The chain joins TRBV6-5 to TRBJ2-7; no definite D call. Trimming removed 5 bases from V and 6 bases from J, with 8 bases in between. Germline assignment: CDR1 MNHEY and CDR2 SVGAGI. There are 11 residues in the CDR3.

Regarding this clone: At one end the junction does not follow the germline gene, possibly because of a read error. The rearrangement links TRBV18 to TRBJ1-6, with 7 bases aligning to TRBD1. The CDR3 loop spans 15 amino acids. Germline values: CDR1 KGHSH, CDR2 LQKENI. The CDR3 spells CVSSPGQVENSPLHF. In DNA form, the CDR3 reads TGTGTCAGCTCACCCGGACAGGTGGAAAATTCACCCCTCCACTTT. Full variable domain (remainder filled in from reference TRBV18 and TRBJ1-6): NAGVMQNPRHLVRRRGQEARLRCSPMKGHSHVYWYRQLPEEGLKFMVYLQKENIIDESGMPKERFSAEFPKEGPSILRIQQVVRGDSAAYFCVSSPGQVENSPLHFGNGTRLTVT.

The chain links TRBV7-2 to TRBJ2-5; D is possibly TRBD2 (6 bases). This CDR3 region has 14 residues. V was clipped by 1 base and J by 2 bases, with 8 bases between them. Germline V gene data show CDR1 as SGHTA and CDR2 as FQGNSA. CDR3: CASSLVGGQETQYF. The CDR3 coding sequence is TGTGCCAGCAGCTTAGTTGGGGGGCAAGAGACCCAGTACTTC.

In this sample, this clone turned up a few times. J is TRBJ2-1 and V is TRBV19; 12 bases are shared with TRBD2. The CDR3 runs 16 residues. J gave up 2 bases and V 3 bases, and 2 bases lay outside the gene matches. Germline V gene data show CDR1 as LNHDA and CDR2 as SQIVND (reference sequence). CDR3 DNA: TGTGCCAGTAGTATGACTAGCGGGGGCCCCTACAATGAGCAGTTCTTC. It yields the protein CASSMTSGGPYNEQFF.

This clone was detected only a few times. The V and J genes are TRBV7-3 and TRBJ2-7, with 8 positions matching TRBD1. Germline trimming cut 5 bases from V and 7 bases from J; bases unmatched to any gene: 10. Germline CDR1 is SGHTA and CDR2 is FQGTGA. The CDR3 covers 14 residues. CDR3 loop: CASSPQGQEGEQYF. The CDR3, as DNA: TGTGCCAGCAGCCCTCAGGGACAGGAAGGGGAGCAGTACTTC.

This clone appeared once. This rearrangement joins TRBV9 to TRBJ2-5; perhaps TRBD2 as D (7 bases). Trimming took 4 bases from V and 1 from J, leaving 14 bases between them. The CDR3 has 15 residues. The V gene's germline CDR1 is SGDLS and CDR2 YYNGEE. In nucleotides, the CDR3 is TGTGCCAGCAGCCCCCGGGGGGCGCCCCAAGAGACCCAGTACTTC. Protein sequence: CASSPRGAPQETQYF.

The V call is TRBV12-2, the J call TRBJ1-3; the table assigns TRBD1, which was not confirmed against the DNA. TRBV12-2 is a recognized pseudogene. The CDR3 has 15 amino acids. This CDR3 is CASPTSGLSGNTIYF. CDR3 nucleotides: TGTGCAAGTCCCACAAGTGGCCTCTCTGGAAACACCATATATTTT.

This clone has just a few counts. The J gene is TRBJ1-2, the V gene TRBV6-5; 9 positions match TRBD1. The J segment lost 8 bases and the V segment lost 4 bases, leaving 5 bases of the junction unmatched. The CDR3 has 13 residues. From germline, CDR1 is MNHEY and CDR2 SVGAGI. DNA of the CDR3: TGTGCCAGCAGTTGGACAGGGGCCCGGGGCTACACCTTC. It encodes CASSWTGARGYTF.